A single sample is the source of the 25 T cell receptor beta chains below, sequenced in a study of T-cell reconstitution after alpha-beta-depleted transplantation in children. Preparing the TCRbeta library involved the use of unique molecular identifiers. TCRdb re-derived calls from the PCR reads in MiXCR, one entry per CDR3 protein. The sample yields approximately 500,000 distinct CDR3 sequences, over 9.5% seen once. Material: PBMCs, obtained before TCRalphabeta/CD19-depleted stem cell transplant. The receptors stem from a child aged 2-9 years with inherited bone marrow failure, due to receive a stem cell transplant.

This rearrangement joins TRBV27 to TRBJ2-1; tentative D call: TRBD2 (5 bases). The germline V and J ends were trimmed by 0 bases and 9 bases, with 15 bases remaining between them. Per germline, CDR1 MNHEY and CDR2 SMNVEV (reference sequence). This CDR3 spans 15 amino acids. The CDR3 is CASSLSGLAWAEQFF. CDR3 coding DNA: TGTGCCAGCAGTTTATCAGGGCTAGCATGGGCTGAGCAGTTCTTC.

The CDR3 nucleotides read TGTGCCAGCAGCCAAGATTTCTCCCTGTGGGACAGGGCTAGCGGGGCTTGTGGCTACACCTTC. Protein sequence: CASSQDFSLWDRASGACGYTF. The chain joins TRBV4-2 to TRBJ1-2; 9 bases agree with TRBD1. The ends lost 0 bases at V and 7 bases at J; junction bases unmatched: 24. Germline V gene sequence: CDR1 LGHNA, CDR2 YNFKEQ. CDR3 size: 21 residues.

The chain joins TRBV29-1 to TRBJ2-3; TRBD2 agrees at 15 bases. Germline V gives CDR1 SQVTM, CDR2 ANQGSEA. This CDR3 contains 16 residues. Trimming at V came to 3 bases and at J to 6 bases, leaving 7 bases not matched to a gene. DNA of the CDR3: TGCAGCGTTGATGAGGGGACTAGCGGGGGGTGGGATACGCAGTATTTT. Translation: CSVDEGTSGGWDTQYF.

The chain links TRBV12-3 or TRBV12-4 to TRBJ2-7, with 9 nucleotides matching TRBD2. CDR3 length: 16 residues. Trimming took 2 bases from V and 6 from J; bases not matched to a gene: 11. CDR3 region: CASSLFRPTSGAEQYF. The CDR3 DNA sequence: TGTGCCAGCAGTTTATTCCGCCCGACTAGCGGAGCCGAGCAGTACTTC.

The table lists this clonotype with a few counts. The chain links TRBV20-1 to TRBJ2-7; D ambiguous. CDR1 DFQATT and CDR2 SNEGSKA come from the germline V gene (reference sequence). V lost 3 bases and J lost 3, with 15 bases in between. There are 14 residues in the CDR3. The CDR3 nucleotides read TGCAGTGCTAGTGTTAACCGCCGCTTCTACGAGCAGTACTTC. Amino acid sequence: CSASVNRRFYEQYF.

The sample holds many counts of this clonotype. The rearrangement links TRBV5-4 to TRBJ1-1, with 7 bases that match TRBD1. This CDR3 is built from 11 residues. Germline V gene lookup returns CDR1 SGHNT and CDR2 YYREEE (reference sequence). V lost 2 bases, J lost 11 bases, and 3 bases stayed unmatched. The CDR3 region is CASSLQGQAFF. For the CDR3, the DNA is TGTGCCAGCAGCTTACAGGGGCAGGCTTTCTTT.

This clonotype has at least ten counts. This sequence joins TRBV9 and TRBJ2-2; 7 bases map to TRBD2. V shed 9 bases, J shed 4 bases, and the junction held 12 bases outside the gene matches. The length of the CDR3 is 15 residues. The germline V gene has CDR1 SGDLS and CDR2 YYNGEE. DNA of the CDR3: TGTGCCAAAAGGAATAGCGGGTTTCTCACCGGGGAGCTGTTTTTT. It codes for CAKRNSGFLTGELFF.

This clonotype was counted ten times or more. The chain carries TRBV7-2 and TRBJ2-3; D is undetermined. V lost 0 bases and J 3 bases, leaving 7 bases between the germline ends. This CDR3 is 14 amino acids long. Germline assignment: CDR1 SGHTA and CDR2 FQGNSA. The DNA of the CDR3 is TGTGCCAGCAGCTTAGCGAGGCAGACAGATACGCAGTATTTT. It encodes CASSLARQTDTQYF.

At least ten counts were recorded for this clonotype. The V call is TRBV5-1, the J call TRBJ2-1; D gene uncertain. Germline V gene sequence: CDR1 SGHRS, CDR2 YFSETQ. With 4 bases removed from V and 4 bases from J, the gap between germline ends came to 15 bases. CDR3 length equals 15 residues. CDR3 region: CASSETENPYNEQFF. The DNA of the CDR3 is TGCGCCAGCAGCGAAACAGAGAACCCTTACAATGAGCAGTTCTTC.

This clonotype was found many times. The V gene is TRBV20-1, the J gene TRBJ1-5; D is ambiguous. This CDR3 contains 15 residues. Germline CDR1 is DFQATT and CDR2 is SNEGSKA (reference sequence). V lost 1 base and J 3 bases, leaving 13 bases between the germline ends. The CDR3 region has the DNA TGCAGTGCTAGAGTTCGGGGTCGGGACAATCAGCCCCAGCATTTT. It is translated as CSARVRGRDNQPQHF.

The V and J genes are TRBV10-3 and TRBJ2-1, with TRBD2 as a possible D gene (5 bases). Trimming removed 2 bases at V and 1 base at J, with 9 bases between. This CDR3 is 15 amino acids long. CDR1 ENHRY and CDR2 SYGVKD come from the germline V gene. The CDR3 sequence is CAISEMGVSYNEQFF. The CDR3 DNA reads TGTGCCATCAGTGAGATGGGAGTGTCCTACAATGAGCAGTTCTTC.

The table lists this clonotype with many counts. The chain has TRBV29-1 and TRBJ2-5, with a tentative D call TRBD1 (5 bases). The CDR3 consists of 13 residues. The V and J ends lost 2 bases and 0 bases respectively, with 7 bases between them. Looked up from germline, CDR1 is SQVTM and CDR2 is ANQGSEA. This CDR3 is CSVERQNQETQYF. Here the CDR3 DNA reads TGCAGCGTTGAACGACAGAACCAAGAGACCCAGTACTTC.

This clonotype was picked up many times. J is TRBJ2-7 and V is TRBV5-8, with D hard to call. The CDR3 totals 12 residues. V gave up 2 bases and J gave up 8 bases, with 11 bases separating them. From germline, CDR1 is SGHTS and CDR2 YDEGEE. CDR3 amino acids: CASSLLPTKQYF. Written as DNA, the CDR3 is TGTGCCAGCAGCTTACTTCCTACGAAGCAGTACTTC.

The table lists this clonotype with many counts. V and J are TRBV4-2 and TRBJ2-5; 8 bases are a match to TRBD2. J was trimmed by 5 bases and V by 0 bases; bases with no gene match: 5. Germline CDR1 reads LGHNA; CDR2 reads YNFKEQ. The CDR3 sequence is 15 residues long. For the CDR3, the DNA is TGTGCCAGCAGCCAAGATGGAGCGGGAGCGGAGACCCAGTACTTC. Its translation: CASSQDGAGAETQYF.

The V and J genes are TRBV7-2 and TRBJ2-1, with 10 bases lining up with TRBD2. There are 16 residues in the CDR3. Trimming at V came to 6 bases and at J to 3 bases, leaving 8 bases not matched to a gene. Germline CDR1 and CDR2: SGHTA and FQGNSA. In DNA form, the CDR3 reads TGTGCCAGCAGTTCAATTCTAGCGGGAGTCTACAATGAGCAGTTCTTC. Translating gives CASSSILAGVYNEQFF.

This clonotype was found a few times. V gene TRBV27 combines with J gene TRBJ2-4; 11 bases match TRBD2. Germline V lookup: CDR1 MNHEY, CDR2 SMNVEV (reference sequence). The CDR3 sequence is 16 residues long. V lost 3 bases and J lost 5; bases outside the gene matches: 6. Here the CDR3 DNA reads TGTGCCAGCAGTTTTGTGACTAGCGGGAACCAAAACATTCAGTACTTC. It encodes CASSFVTSGNQNIQYF.

This clonotype appeared many times. The chain links TRBV4-3 to TRBJ2-3; TRBD2 might be the D (5 bases). V dropped 0 bases and J dropped 1 base, with 14 bases sitting between them. This CDR3 has 17 residues. From germline, CDR1 is LGHNA and CDR2 YSLEER. The CDR3 DNA sequence: TGCGCCAGCAGCCAAGATCCCACTAGATTAGGCACAGATACGCAGTATTTT. It encodes CASSQDPTRLGTDTQYF.

This clonotype was counted ten times or more. In nucleotides, the CDR3 is TGCAGTGCTAGAAGTGTGGGTACGTTGTGGCCTCAAGAGACCCAGTACTTC. Protein product: CSARSVGTLWPQETQYF. The chain has TRBV20-1 and TRBJ2-5; D is unresolved. The CDR3 extends over 17 amino acids. In germline, CDR1 is DFQATT, CDR2 SNEGSKA (reference sequence). With 2 bases removed from V and 2 bases from J, the gap between germline ends came to 21 bases.

Many counts were recorded for this clonotype. J is TRBJ2-1 and V is TRBV20-1, with a weak D call TRBD2 (7 bases). Germline loops: CDR1 DFQATT, CDR2 SNEGSKA (reference sequence). This CDR3 region has 15 residues. Trimming stripped 0 bases from V and 3 bases from J, with 12 bases between. CDR3 DNA sequence: TGCAGTGCTAGAGATCCGGGGGGCAACTACAATGAGCAGTTCTTC. It yields the protein CSARDPGGNYNEQFF.

The chain has TRBV7-2 and TRBJ1-6, with D possibly being TRBD1 (6 bases). The CDR3 runs to 14 residues. V was cut by 3 bases and J by 7 bases, with 10 bases left in between. Looked up from germline, CDR1 is SGHTA and CDR2 is FQGNSA. The DNA for the CDR3 is TGTGCCAGCAGCTTCTGGACAGTAAATTCACCCCTCCACTTT. Encoded protein: CASSFWTVNSPLHF.

This clonotype came up a few times. The CDR3 nucleotides are TGTGCTAGTGGTTTGGAGTTCGGAGCTTTCTTT. Its translation is CASGLEFGAFF. J is TRBJ1-1 and V is TRBV12-5; no definite D call. V lost 1 base, J lost 10 bases, and 7 bases lay in between. Per germline, CDR1 LGHNT and CDR2 FRNRAP. This CDR3 has 11 residues.

V usage is TRBV27 and J usage is TRBJ2-7; the match to TRBD2 covers 12 bases. This CDR3 is built from 14 residues. Germline loops: CDR1 MNHEY, CDR2 SMNVEV (reference sequence). Trimming cost V 7 bases and J 3 bases; bases outside gene matches: 4. For the CDR3, the DNA is TGTGCCAGCATGGGACTAGCGGGTTTCTACGAGCAGTACTTC. Amino acids: CASMGLAGFYEQYF.

This clonotype has a count of ten or more. The V gene is TRBV20-1, the J gene TRBJ1-6; TRBD1 agrees at 8 bases. The CDR3 contains 14 residues. V gave up 5 bases and J gave up 8 bases; unmatched junction bases: 8. The germline V gene encodes CDR1 DFQATT and CDR2 SNEGSKA (reference sequence). The CDR3, as DNA: TGCAGTGCTTTTCAAACGACAGGGGATTCACCCCTCCACTTT. As protein: CSAFQTTGDSPLHF.

This chain uses TRBV20-1 with TRBJ1-3; D unresolved. The length of the CDR3 is 13 residues. Germline-derived CDR1 and CDR2 are DFQATT and SNEGSKA (reference sequence). The V and J ends lost 6 bases and 0 bases respectively, with 9 bases between them. CDR3: CSASRDSGNTIYF. In nucleotides, the CDR3 is TGCAGTGCCAGCCGGGACTCTGGAAACACCATATATTTT.

This clonotype appeared many times. The chain has TRBV10-3 and TRBJ2-1; D is unresolved. The CDR3 has 10 amino acids. Germline values: CDR1 ENHRY, CDR2 SYGVKD. The V and J ends lost 8 bases and 10 bases respectively, with 9 bases between them. The chain's CDR3 is CAIGNSEQFF. The CDR3 DNA sequence: TGTGCCATCGGGAACAGCGAGCAGTTCTTC.